The following is a TCR beta chain sequence with its context. The clone's antigen remains unknown. No per-base quality is available; no much larger clone lies one base away. This entry is derived from a study of blood T cells in healthy people across ages (dated by TCRdb to the mid-2010s). Turning to the overall study: In model experiments, template switching captured roughly one uniquely barcoded TCR beta cDNA molecule for every two T cells. To track age-related changes in TCR beta repertoire diversity, the study relied on deep sequencing normalized with unique cDNA molecular identifiers. For two donors (one aged 18 to 30 and one aged 80 or older), the study analyzed two additional independent replicas of 1 million unique cDNA reads from the same blood draw. The donors were divided into four age groups: young (average roughly 15 years), middle-aged (roughly 40), aged (about 56) and long-lived (nearly 85). Donors of different ages were randomly distributed across sequencing lanes to avoid experimental bias.

Libraries came from 5' RACE. Reads for this sample came from an Illumina HiSeq 2500. A second roughly 6 to 11 cycle PCR used a sample-barcoded 5' primer and a J-beta primer mix. A unique molecular identifier was introduced onto each TCR beta cDNA molecule by a template-switch 5' adaptor carrying 12 random nucleotides. Each sample yielded at least 2.5 million CDR3-containing paired-end reads. First-strand cDNA was synthesized from all RNA with the Mint cDNA synthesis kit, primed by a TRBC-specific oligonucleotide. Following uracil-DNA glycosylase treatment, all cDNA underwent a first 18-cycle PCR with the universal primers M1SS and BC2_uni_R. The original pipeline was this. Each sample was normalized by randomly selecting 1 million high-quality reads, each carrying a distinct molecular identifier. Instead of being binned into consensus sequences, reads with shared molecular identifiers were discarded. MiTCR, set to a Q25 quality threshold and the strictest error-elimination algorithm, was used for CDR3 identification, clonotype clustering and error correction. Lower-bound total TCR beta diversity was estimated with a nonparametric unseen species model using Euler transformation. The public reads were run again by TCRdb, first through fastp at Q25 and then through MiXCR, and only productive beta chains were kept. Entries are consolidated by CDR3 protein sequence, retaining the most common genes and DNA. Here the V and J calls rest on TCRdb's processing, not on the authors' analysis. This sample comprises roughly 720,000 distinct CDR3 sequences, 40% to 65% of them detected only once. Under 50% of the sample is held by the ten biggest clonotypes.

What the work shows at the level of the full study, not this receptor alone: Bulk unsorted PBMC profiling prevented conclusive comparison of naive and antigen-experienced compartments. Compared with the aged group, more naive CD4+ T cells, fewer expanded clones and increased TCR diversity were shown by the long-lived group, suggesting age selection. Observed TCR beta diversity correlated strongly with the percentage of naive T cells measured by flow cytometry. Estimates of total diversity from one million sequenced T cells were regarded as lower bounds and underestimates. Observed TCR beta diversity per million T cells fell roughly linearly with age, and a significant reduction was already apparent by age about 38. Because donor CMV infection status was unknown, age-related changes in expanded clonotypes were potentially confounded.

Donors were 39 systemically healthy Caucasian individuals from Russia aged roughly 6 to 95 years. About 9.8 milliliters of peripheral blood were drawn from each donor into EDTA-treated Vacutainer tubes. Ficoll-Paque density-gradient centrifugation was used to isolate PBMCs, with at least 6 million per sample. Total RNA, at least 5.5 micrograms per sample, was extracted from PBMCs with Trizol reagent. The percentages of naive CD45RAhigh/CD27high T cells were determined by flow cytometry on a PBMC aliquot from every donor. CDR1 and CDR2, looked up from the germline V gene (reference sequence), are SGHNT and YYREEE. From the cysteine up to the phenylalanine, the CDR3 has a length of 15 residues. Only the CDR3 region is kept as DNA, spanning 45 bases read in frame from base 1. At the junction V is shortened by 0 bases and J by 6 bases, with 12 bases in between.

The chain is assembled from TRBV5-4 and TRBJ2-2; the D region is possibly TRBD1 or TRBD2, each matching across 7 bases. This TCR was recovered from an older man in good health. Sequenced: blood. DNA sequence: TGTGCCAGCAGCTTGGCGGCAGGGGGGGCCGGGGAGCTGTTTTTT. This codes for CASSLAAGGAGELFF.